The 24 T cell receptor beta chains in this list originate from one sample, sequenced in a study of blood T cells in healthy people across ages. Sample-barcoded 5' priming and a J-beta primer mix drove a second PCR of roughly 6 to 12 cycles. TCRdb called the 5' RACE reads again in MiXCR, with one record for every CDR3 protein. Of more than 700,000 distinct CDR3 sequences detected, 35% to 50% appear once; the ten largest clones hold over 15%. The sequenced sample was blood. These receptors all come from a man aged 80 or over in good health.

This clonotype was detected a few times. This rearrangement joins TRBV4-2 to TRBJ1-4, with D maybe TRBD1 (6 bases). Germline values: CDR1 LGHNA, CDR2 YNFKEQ. Trimming stripped 4 bases from V and 8 bases from J, with 14 bases between. This CDR3 contains 14 residues. The CDR3: CASSPGTSGEKLFF. The CDR3 DNA follows: TGTGCCAGCAGCCCCGGGACATCGGGAGAAAAACTGTTTTTT.

As to this clonotype: The junction differs from germline at one of its ends, possibly a read error. The chain recombines TRBV7-7 with TRBJ2-2; the match to TRBD2 covers 13 bases. This CDR3 comprises 15 residues. From germline, CDR1 is SSHAT and CDR2 FNYEAQ (reference sequence). For the CDR3, the DNA is TGTGCTAGCAGGCCTGGACTAGCGGGAGACGGGGAGCTGTTTTTT. This codes for CASRPGLAGDGELFF.

This chain joins TRBV6-1 and TRBJ2-7; D unclear. V lost 1 base to trimming and J lost 7 bases, with 20 bases between them. CDR1 is MNHNS, CDR2 SASEGT, per germline. This CDR3 has 16 amino acids. CDR3: CASSEVSGPGGDEQYF. Written as DNA, the CDR3 is TGTGCCAGCAGTGAAGTTTCTGGTCCCGGTGGGGATGAGCAGTACTTC.

This clonotype appeared a few times. V and J are TRBV4-1 and TRBJ2-1, with 16 bases identical to TRBD2. V lost 3 bases to trimming and J lost 4 bases; unmatched junction nucleotides: 9. CDR1 is MGHRA, CDR2 YSYEKL, per germline. The CDR3 sequence is 19 residues long. The CDR3: CASSHPGLAGGPGYNEQFF. CDR3 nucleotide sequence: TGCGCCAGCAGCCATCCGGGACTAGCGGGAGGGCCGGGTTACAATGAGCAGTTCTTC.

This clonotype has at least ten counts. This rearrangement joins TRBV11-3 to TRBJ2-3, with D possibly being TRBD2 (6 bases). The CDR3 loop spans 11 amino acids. V lost 5 bases, J lost 6 bases, and 6 bases lay in between. Germline assignment: CDR1 SGHNT and CDR2 YENEEA. This CDR3 reads CASSGGDTQYF. CDR3 DNA: TGTGCCAGCAGCGGGGGGGATACGCAGTATTTT.

The J gene is TRBJ2-4, the V gene TRBV7-2; D is undetermined. The CDR3 covers 16 residues. CDR1 and CDR2 (germline): SGHTA, FQGNSA. Trimming stripped 1 base from V and 0 bases from J, with 10 bases between. The CDR3 DNA reads as TGTGCCAGCAGCTTAGAGGTTGGCCTAGCCAAAAACATTCAGTACTTC. Its translation is CASSLEVGLAKNIQYF.

With regard to this clonotype: It may be a read error: a sequence one base away is much more abundant. This rearrangement joins TRBV5-1 to TRBJ2-5, with 9 bases aligning to TRBD1. The CDR3 length is 14 residues. Trimming at V came to 3 bases and at J to 11 bases, leaving 11 bases not matched to a gene. Looked up from germline, CDR1 is SGHRS and CDR2 is YFSETQ. CDR3 in amino acids: CASSWGQGKNEQYF. The DNA for the CDR3 is TGCGCCAGCAGCTGGGGACAGGGTAAAAATGAGCAGTACTTC.

This clonotype showed up many times. The V and J genes are TRBV12-3 or TRBV12-4 and TRBJ1-1, with D unresolved. There are 15 residues in the CDR3. The V and J ends lost 10 bases and 0 bases respectively, with 18 bases between them. CDR3 in DNA: TGTGCCACCGCGAGAGCGGGGTCTGTGAACACTGAAGCTTTCTTT. This codes for CATARAGSVNTEAFF.

This clonotype was picked up many times. This chain links TRBV29-1 with TRBJ2-1; TRBD2 is a possible D gene (6 bases). CDR1 is SQVTM and CDR2 is ANQGSEA in the germline V gene. V was pared by 7 bases and J by 0 bases, with 13 bases between. This CDR3 is built from 14 residues. The CDR3: CSGHLAFSYNEQFF. The DNA of the CDR3 is TGCAGCGGTCATCTAGCGTTCTCCTACAATGAGCAGTTCTTC.

This chain uses TRBV20-1 with TRBJ2-3; D unclear. Germline loops: CDR1 DFQATT, CDR2 SNEGSKA (reference sequence). This CDR3 has 15 amino acids. V was trimmed by 3 bases and J by 3 bases, leaving 16 bases between them. CDR3 protein: CSARDPVPETDTQYF. The CDR3 DNA follows: TGCAGTGCTAGGGACCCCGTGCCCGAAACAGATACGCAGTATTTT.

This clonotype was recorded a few times. The genes are TRBV14 and TRBJ2-1; 11 nucleotides align to TRBD2. The ends lost 3 bases at V and 8 bases at J; junction bases unmatched: 6. The germline gives CDR1 SGHDN, CDR2 FVKESK. The CDR3 spans 15 residues. The DNA of the CDR3 is TGTGCCAGCAGCCATACTAGCGGGAGCCTAGATGAGCAGTTCTTC. Protein product: CASSHTSGSLDEQFF.

A few counts support this clonotype. V usage is TRBV20-1 and J usage is TRBJ2-5; a weak D match, TRBD1 (5 bases). Germline V lookup: CDR1 DFQATT, CDR2 SNEGSKA (reference sequence). The V and J ends lost 6 bases and 4 bases respectively, with 12 bases between them. The CDR3 contains 12 residues. CDR3: CSATGRPETQYF. Written as DNA, the CDR3 is TGCAGTGCCACAGGACGCCCAGAGACCCAGTACTTC.

Ten or more counts support this clonotype. This rearrangement joins TRBV29-1 to TRBJ2-7; D tentatively reads TRBD1 or TRBD2 (5 bases each). CDR3 size: 14 residues. Germline CDR1 reads SQVTM; CDR2 reads ANQGSEA. V shed 7 bases and J shed 0 bases, with 16 bases lying between them. The CDR3 here is CSAQTGTLSYEQYF. The CDR3 DNA reads TGCAGCGCCCAAACCGGGACCCTCTCCTACGAGCAGTACTTC.

CDR3 in DNA: TGTGCCAGCAGCCCGGGAGGGGTAGAGCCCCAGCATTTT. Translation gives CASSPGGVEPQHF. This chain uses TRBV7-9 with TRBJ1-5; D is possibly TRBD1 (5 bases). CDR3 length: 13 residues. Between the trimmed V and J ends, which lost 5 bases and 8 bases, there was a span of 13 bases. Germline values: CDR1 SEHNR, CDR2 FQNEAQ (reference sequence).

The chain carries TRBV29-1 and TRBJ1-2; the D gene is possibly TRBD1 (6 bases). V was cut by 0 bases and J by 4 bases, with 15 bases left in between. This CDR3 is built from 15 residues. Per the germline V gene, CDR1 is SQVTM and CDR2 is ANQGSEA. CDR3 amino acids: CSVEDVAGEVYGYTF. CDR3 nucleotide sequence: TGCAGCGTTGAAGATGTCGCAGGGGAAGTCTATGGCTACACCTTC.

This chain uses TRBV28 with TRBJ2-7; 8 bases are a match to TRBD1. The CDR3 has 13 residues. The ends lost 8 bases at V and 10 bases at J; junction bases unmatched: 13. Germline assignment: CDR1 MDHEN and CDR2 SYDVKM. The CDR3 spells CASGPPGGTEQYF. DNA of the CDR3: TGTGCCAGCGGCCCCCCAGGGGGCACCGAACAGTACTTC.

V is TRBV29-1 and J is TRBJ2-3; 11 bases align to TRBD2. V was pared by 6 bases and J by 2 bases, with 7 bases of the junction left unmatched. This CDR3 has 15 amino acids. Per germline, CDR1 SQVTM and CDR2 ANQGSEA. The CDR3 DNA reads as TGCAGCGTCCGACTAGCGGGAAGGGCCACAGATACGCAGTATTTT. Translated, it gives CSVRLAGRATDTQYF.

CDR3 DNA: TGTGCCAGCAGTTCCACAGGGGGGGGGGGCTCGGGCATTCAGTACTTC. This codes for CASSSTGGGGSGIQYF. The V and J genes are TRBV27 and TRBJ2-4; D possibly corresponds to TRBD1 (8 bases). CDR3 length equals 16 residues. The V and J ends lost 4 bases and 9 bases respectively, with 22 bases between them. In germline, CDR1 is MNHEY, CDR2 SMNVEV (reference sequence).

This clonotype was seen more than once but under ten times. The chain is built from TRBV29-1 and TRBJ1-5, with TRBD1 matching 12 bases. The CDR3 spans 13 residues. J gave up 6 bases and V 8 bases, and 5 bases lay outside the gene matches. Germline V lookup: CDR1 SQVTM, CDR2 ANQGSEA. The CDR3 here is CSSGQGAGQPQHF. CDR3 bases: TGCAGCTCGGGACAGGGGGCTGGTCAGCCCCAGCATTTT. The full variable domain, in which reference TRBV29-1 and TRBJ1-5 provide the parts outside the CDR3, is SAVISQKPSRDICQRGTSLTIQCQVDSQVTMMFWYRQQPGQSLTLIATANQGSEATYESGFVIDKFPISRPNLTFSTLTVSNMSPEDSSIYLCSSGQGAGQPQHFGDGTRLSIL.

The CDR3 coding sequence is TGTGCCAGCAGCCCCGCCCAGGGTCGTGAGGCTTTCTTT. Protein product: CASSPAQGREAFF. The chain joins TRBV7-2 to TRBJ1-1; maybe TRBD1 (5 bases). This CDR3 is 13 amino acids long. Trimming removed 5 bases from V and 11 bases from J, with 18 bases in between. Per germline, CDR1 SGHTA and CDR2 FQGNSA.

The rearrangement uses TRBV20-1 and TRBJ2-3, with D hard to call. V was cut by 1 base and J by 2 bases, with 10 bases left in between. This CDR3 has 14 amino acids. CDR1 is DFQATT, CDR2 SNEGSKA, per germline (reference sequence). The CDR3: CSARGAFLTDTQYF. CDR3 bases: TGCAGTGCTAGAGGGGCGTTTCTCACAGATACGCAGTATTTT.

This clonotype was found a few times. This rearrangement joins TRBV9 to TRBJ2-4; possible D gene TRBD1, 6 bases. CDR1 and CDR2 (germline): SGDLS, YYNGEE. The CDR3 sequence is 13 residues long. V dropped 3 bases and J dropped 8 bases, with 12 bases sitting between them. CDR3 residues: CASSEGHGYIQYF. CDR3 nucleotide sequence: TGTGCCAGCAGCGAGGGACACGGATACATTCAGTACTTC.

This clonotype was seen only a few times. The J gene is TRBJ2-1, the V gene TRBV7-7, with D perhaps TRBD1 (6 bases). This CDR3 has 13 amino acids. CDR1 SSHAT and CDR2 FNYEAQ come from the germline V gene (reference sequence). CDR3 in amino acids: CASANRADSEQFF. The CDR3 region has the DNA TGTGCTAGCGCAAACCGGGCGGACAGTGAGCAGTTCTTC.

This clonotype has just a few counts. J is TRBJ2-7 and V is TRBV11-2; 10 bases line up with TRBD2. Germline V gene lookup returns CDR1 SGHAT and CDR2 FQNNGV. The V gene end was trimmed by 5 bases and the J gene end by 2 bases; junction bases not matched to a gene: 6. The CDR3 spans 15 residues. In DNA, the CDR3 is TGTGCCAGCAGCATTGGACTAGCGGCGACCTACGAGCAGTACTTC. Translation: CASSIGLAATYEQYF.